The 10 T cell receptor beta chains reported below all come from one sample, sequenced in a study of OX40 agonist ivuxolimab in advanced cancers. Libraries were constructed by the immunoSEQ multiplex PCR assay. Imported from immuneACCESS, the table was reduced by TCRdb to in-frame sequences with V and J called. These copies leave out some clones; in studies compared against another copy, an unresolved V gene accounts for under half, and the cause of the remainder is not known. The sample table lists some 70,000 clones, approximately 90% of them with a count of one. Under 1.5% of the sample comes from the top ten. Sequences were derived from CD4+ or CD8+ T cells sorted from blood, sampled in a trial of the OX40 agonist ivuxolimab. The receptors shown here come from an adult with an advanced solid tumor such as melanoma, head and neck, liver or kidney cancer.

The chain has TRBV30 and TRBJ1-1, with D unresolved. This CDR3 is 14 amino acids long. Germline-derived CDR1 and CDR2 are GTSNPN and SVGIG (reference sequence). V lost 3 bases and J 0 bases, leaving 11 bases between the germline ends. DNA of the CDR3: TGTGCCTGGAGCGGAAGCGTCCTGAACACTGAAGCTTTCTTT. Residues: CAWSGSVLNTEAFF.

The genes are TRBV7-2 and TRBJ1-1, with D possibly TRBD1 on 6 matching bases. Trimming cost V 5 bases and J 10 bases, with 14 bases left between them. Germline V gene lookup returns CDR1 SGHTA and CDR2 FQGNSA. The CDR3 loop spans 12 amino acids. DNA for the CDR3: TGTGCCAGCAGCCCAATGGGGGCGGGAGCTTTCTTT. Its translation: CASSPMGAGAFF. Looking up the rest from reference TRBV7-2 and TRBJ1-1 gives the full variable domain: GAGVSQSPSNKVTEKGKDVELRCDPISGHTALYWYRQSLGQGLEFLIYFQGNSAPDKSGLPSDRFSAERTGGSVSTLTIQRTQQEDSAVYLCASSPMGAGAFFGQGTRLTVV.

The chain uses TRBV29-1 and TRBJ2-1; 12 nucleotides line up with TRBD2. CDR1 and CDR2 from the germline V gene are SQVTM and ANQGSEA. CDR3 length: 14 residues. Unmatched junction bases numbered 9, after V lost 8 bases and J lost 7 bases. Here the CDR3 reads CSPVASGRGNEQFF. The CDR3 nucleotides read TGCAGCCCCGTTGCTAGCGGGAGGGGGAATGAGCAGTTCTTC.

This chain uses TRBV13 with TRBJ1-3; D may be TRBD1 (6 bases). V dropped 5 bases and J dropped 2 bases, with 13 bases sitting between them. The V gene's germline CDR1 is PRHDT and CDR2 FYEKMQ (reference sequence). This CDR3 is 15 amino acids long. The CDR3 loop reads CASSPVRDTGNTIYF. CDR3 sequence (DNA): TGTGCCAGCAGCCCCGTGAGGGACACTGGAAACACCATATATTTT.

The CDR3 loop is CASSPGTGQETQYF. The CDR3 nucleotides are TGTGCCAGCAGCCCGGGGACGGGACAAGAGACCCAGTACTTC. The chain has TRBV6-1 and TRBJ2-5, with D perhaps being TRBD1 or TRBD2 (5 bases each). The V and J ends lost 6 bases and 2 bases respectively, with 13 bases between them. Per the germline V gene, CDR1 is MNHNS and CDR2 is SASEGT. CDR3 size: 14 residues.

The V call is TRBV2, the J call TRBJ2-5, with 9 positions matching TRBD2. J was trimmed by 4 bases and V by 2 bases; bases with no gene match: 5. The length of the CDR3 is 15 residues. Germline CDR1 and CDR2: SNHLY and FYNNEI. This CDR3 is CASSELRGGRETQYF. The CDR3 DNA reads TGTGCCAGCAGTGAACTGCGGGGGGGGAGAGAGACCCAGTACTTC.

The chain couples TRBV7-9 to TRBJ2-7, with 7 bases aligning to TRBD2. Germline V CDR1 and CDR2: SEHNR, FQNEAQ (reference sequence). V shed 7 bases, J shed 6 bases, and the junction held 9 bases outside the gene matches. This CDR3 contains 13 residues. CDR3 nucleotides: TGTGCCAGCAACCACGCGGGAGCAGGCGAGCAGTACTTC. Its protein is CASNHAGAGEQYF.

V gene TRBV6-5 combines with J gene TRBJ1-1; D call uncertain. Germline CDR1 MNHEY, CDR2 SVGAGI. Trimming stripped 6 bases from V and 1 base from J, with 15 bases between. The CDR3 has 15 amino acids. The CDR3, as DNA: TGTGCCAGCAGGCCACTCCAGAGGACGAACACTGAAGCTTTCTTT. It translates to CASRPLQRTNTEAFF.

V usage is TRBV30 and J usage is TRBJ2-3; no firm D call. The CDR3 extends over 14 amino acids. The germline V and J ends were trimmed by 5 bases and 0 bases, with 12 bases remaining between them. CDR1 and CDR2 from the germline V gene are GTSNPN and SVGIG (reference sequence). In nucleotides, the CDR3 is TGTGCCTGGGGGCGTGGCTATAGCACAGATACGCAGTATTTT. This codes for CAWGRGYSTDTQYF.

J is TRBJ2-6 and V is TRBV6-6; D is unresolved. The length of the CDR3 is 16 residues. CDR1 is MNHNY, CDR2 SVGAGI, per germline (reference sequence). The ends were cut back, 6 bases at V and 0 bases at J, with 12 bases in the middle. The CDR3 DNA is TGTGCCAGCAGCACCGTTACGACCTCTGGGGCCAACGTCCTGACTTTC. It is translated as CASSTVTTSGANVLTF.